This entry is about one T cell receptor beta chain. This clonotype has a handful of counts. What antigen it recognizes has not been identified. There are no base qualities to consult, and no much larger clone falls within one base. This sample was taken from a study of T-cell reconstitution after alpha-beta-depleted transplantation in children (dated by TCRdb to 2016 to 2018). Context from the whole study: T-cell immune reconstitution after TCRalphabeta/CD19-depleted allogeneic hematopoietic cell transplantation in children was quantitatively tracked in the study by means of TCR repertoire profiling.

The study at large found these results: Apparently early alphabetaT-cell count recovery about two months after transplant reportedly relied on only several hundred rapidly expanded clones derived from non-depleted graft cells. Hyperexpanded clone frequencies declined over subsequent months; after one year, T-cell counts and TCRbeta diversity were mostly attributed to newly produced T cells. In some patients, high TCRbeta diversity at day 60 was attributed to recipient T cells and intrathymic progenitors that had survived conditioning.

The CDR1 and CDR2 encoded by the germline V gene are SGHRS and YFSETQ. V is clipped by 4 bases and J by 11 bases, and the sequence between their germline boundaries is 27 bases long. The CDR3 holds 17 amino acids from the cysteine to the phenylalanine. Only the CDR3 DNA stays, 51 bases, in frame from base 1. Library generation was performed with PCR. The sample was run on an Illumina HiSeq 2500. To normalize quantification of the TCRbeta repertoire, the TCR libraries were built with molecular barcoding that relied on unique molecular identifiers. Using fastp trimming at Q25 and MiXCR clonotype assembly, TCRdb reanalyzed the public sequencing data and kept in-frame beta chains. One record per CDR3 amino acid sequence lists the most common genes and DNA. The sample profile shows about 340,000 distinct CDR3 sequences; around 15% of them were found once. Together, the top ten hold 35% to 50% of the sample.

In the paper's terms, the treatment or condition label means: allogeneic hematopoietic cell transplantation with graft depleted of TCRalphabeta T cells and CD19 B cells. The children who served as transplant recipients had been given grafts of TCRalphabeta/CD19-depleted allogeneic hematopoietic cells. Sequenced material: PBMCs, mostly from graft donor cells, taken 360 days after TCRalphabeta/CD19-depleted stem cell transplant. The TCR comes from a male patient aged 2-15 years who had a stem cell transplant for acute lymphoblastic leukemia, so the T cells may come from the graft donor. This receptor chain uses TRBV5-1 and TRBJ1-4; the D gene is possibly TRBD1, with 5 bases matching. The sequence in DNA is TGCGCCAGCAGCCCGTCGATCCCACAGGCTGCTGGTGAGAAACTGTTTTTT. Its translation is CASSPSIPQAAGEKLFF.